This entry concerns a single TCR beta chain. The CDR3 is made up of 15 amino acids. Germline CDR1 SGHTA, CDR2 FQGNSA. Trimming removed 1 base at V and 3 bases at J, with 10 bases between. This entry comes from a study of blood T cell repertoires in COVID-19. Study in general: T cells, B-cell-depleted T cells, or PBMCs provided the cDNA or gDNA that served as material.

Authors' analysis steps: Scientists estimated how many nucleated cells there were by amplifying reference gene primers. Sequencing was performed with immunoSEQ multiplex PCR; in TCRdb, only in-frame clones are kept and a portion is missing. The D gene and trimming were derived from the DNA, and the V and J assignments and clone size from that table. The data contain some 170,000 clones, about 88% of them singletons. Sample: peripheral blood. The sequence derives from an elderly woman with acute or convalescent COVID-19. The V and J genes are TRBV7-2 and TRBJ2-1, with D perhaps matching TRBD2 (5 bases). The CDR3 loop is CASSLEAAYYNEQFF. The CDR3 region has the DNA TGTGCCAGCAGCTTAGAAGCGGCCTACTACAATGAGCAGTTCTTC.